One and the same sample provided the 10 T cell receptor beta chains below, sequenced in a study of control samples from healthy donors and cancer patients. Clones were sequenced by immunoSEQ multiplex PCR, and TCRdb holds only the in-frame ones, with some missing. The table has fewer than 150,000 clones, roughly 90% seen once. The sample comprised blood. These receptors were obtained from a woman aged 18-35 years in good health.

The rearrangement uses TRBV7-3 and TRBJ2-3; D may be TRBD2 (5 bases). The CDR3 sequence is 15 residues long. CDR1 and CDR2 (germline): SGHTA, FQGTGA. V shed 0 bases and J shed 10 bases, with 17 bases lying between them. The CDR3 loop reads CASSLTPASTDAQYF. CDR3 nucleotide sequence: TGTGCCAGCAGCTTAACCCCTGCTAGCACCGACGCGCAGTATTTT.

V usage is TRBV7-3 and J usage is TRBJ2-7, with D perhaps matching TRBD2 (5 bases). CDR1 SGHTA and CDR2 FQGTGA come from the germline V gene. CDR3 size: 16 residues. Trimming pared 4 bases from V and 4 bases from J, leaving 20 bases between. Here the CDR3 DNA reads TGTGCCAGCAGCTCTGGCGCGTGGACGGAGGTATACGAGCAGTACTTC. It is translated as CASSSGAWTEVYEQYF. Combining the CDR3 with reference TRBV7-3 and TRBJ2-7 gives the whole variable domain GAGVSQTPSNKVTEKGKYVELRCDPISGHTALYWYRQSLGQGPEFLIYFQGTGAADDSGLPNDRFFAVRPEGSVSTLKIQRTERGDSAVYLCASSSGAWTEVYEQYFGPGTRLTVT.

V usage is TRBV12-3 or TRBV12-4 and J usage is TRBJ1-2; D remains ambiguous. The CDR3 length is 12 residues. The V gene lost 2 bases and the J gene lost 8 bases, with 9 bases spanning the gap. In DNA form, the CDR3 reads TGTGCCAGCAGTTTAAGCCGTAGGGGCTACACCTTC. It yields the protein CASSLSRRGYTF.

Note on this clone: Other DNA sequences within the sample encode an identical CDR3. The chain has TRBV14 and TRBJ2-3; D not resolved. V dropped 2 bases and J dropped 2 bases, with 8 bases sitting between them. CDR3 length: 14 residues. Germline CDR1 reads SGHDN; CDR2 reads FVKESK. The DNA for the CDR3 is TGTGCCAGCAGCCAATCTAGGCACACAGATACGCAGTATTTT. It encodes CASSQSRHTDTQYF.

The chain employs TRBV7-9 and TRBJ2-7; the match to TRBD2 covers 9 bases. Germline trimming cut 1 base from V and 2 bases from J; bases unmatched to any gene: 3. Germline V gene sequence: CDR1 SEHNR, CDR2 FQNEAQ (reference sequence). CDR3 length equals 15 residues. The CDR3 here is CASSLGLAGTYEQYF. In nucleotides, the CDR3 is TGTGCCAGCAGCTTAGGGCTAGCGGGGACCTACGAGCAGTACTTC. The whole variable domain, remainder taken from reference TRBV7-9 and TRBJ2-7, is DTGVSQNPRHKITKRGQNVTFRCDPISEHNRLYWYRQTLGQGPEFLTYFQNEAQLEKSRLLSDRFSAERPKGSFSTLEIQRTEQGDSAMYLCASSLGLAGTYEQYFGPGTRLTVT.

The chain uses TRBV7-2 and TRBJ2-1; D call uncertain. CDR1 and CDR2 (germline): SGHTA, FQGNSA. V lost 4 bases to trimming and J lost 9 bases, with 13 bases between them. The CDR3 sequence is 13 residues long. CDR3 DNA sequence: TGTGCCAGCAGCTCCGTGCCCATGGGTGAGCAGTTCTTC. Translating it yields CASSSVPMGEQFF.

The chain links TRBV11-2 to TRBJ2-7; 13 bases map to TRBD2. The J segment lost 11 bases and the V segment lost 0 bases, leaving 7 bases of the junction unmatched. The CDR3 runs to 15 residues. Germline CDR1 SGHAT, CDR2 FQNNGV. The CDR3 protein is CASSLEILAGGPKYF. For the CDR3, the DNA is TGTGCCAGCAGCTTAGAAATACTAGCGGGAGGGCCCAAGTACTTC.

This clone was detected once. This rearrangement joins TRBV6-5 to TRBJ1-1; D is unresolved. V shed 2 bases and J shed 12 bases, with 25 bases lying between them. The CDR3 has 16 amino acids. Germline V gene sequence: CDR1 MNHEY, CDR2 SVGAGI. The CDR3 DNA sequence: TGTGCCAGCAGTTACCTAAGGCAGAGCGTGCCCCATTGGCCTTTCTTT. This translates into CASSYLRQSVPHWPFF.

The CDR3 DNA reads as TGCGCCAGCAGTGAGCCCGGTGGTCAGCCCCAGCATTTT. Translated: CASSEPGGQPQHF. The J gene is TRBJ1-5, the V gene TRBV10-2; no clear D gene. Germline lookup yields CDR1 WSHSY and CDR2 SAAADI. The CDR3 is 13 amino acids. The ends were cut back, 2 bases at V and 6 bases at J, with 8 bases in the middle.

The chain has TRBV5-1 and TRBJ2-3; tentative D call: TRBD2 (5 bases). In germline, CDR1 is SGHRS, CDR2 YFSETQ. This CDR3 has 14 residues. V shed 0 bases and J shed 5 bases, with 10 bases lying between them. Here the CDR3 reads CASSLVGEIDTQYF. The CDR3, as DNA: TGCGCCAGCAGCTTGGTTGGGGAGATAGATACGCAGTATTTT.